Listed here are 2 T cell receptor beta chains from one sample, sequenced in a study of cytomegalovirus exposure and HLA in healthy donors. The PCR used 60 Vbeta and 13 Jbeta primers. Only in-frame clones appear in the TCRdb table, and some are missing; sequencing was by immunoSEQ multiplex PCR. The profile shows 100,000 to 150,000 clones, approximately 80% of them singletons. The sample comprised PBMCs. These receptors all come from a man aged 30 to 39 in good health and CMV-seropositive.

As regards this clone: The same CDR3 can be traced to other DNA sequences in this sample. This sequence joins TRBV11-2 and TRBJ2-7, with 7 bases lining up with TRBD2. CDR1 SGHAT and CDR2 FQNNGV come from the germline V gene. Trimming took 1 base from V and 3 from J; bases not matched to a gene: 3. This CDR3 contains 14 residues. The CDR3 here is CASSLVGGGYEQYF. The CDR3 bases are TGTGCCAGCAGCTTAGTTGGGGGGGGCTACGAGCAGTACTTC.

This clone was picked up a small number of times. Other DNA sequences in this specimen translate into the identical CDR3. CDR3 sequence (DNA): TGTGCCTGGAGTGTACTCCCCGGTCAGCCCCAGCATTTT. Its translation is CAWSVLPGQPQHF. This chain links TRBV30 with TRBJ1-5; D is unresolved. The V end was cut by 0 bases, the J end by 6 bases, with 9 bases between. CDR1 is GTSNPN and CDR2 is SVGIG in the germline V gene (reference sequence). CDR3 length: 13 residues.